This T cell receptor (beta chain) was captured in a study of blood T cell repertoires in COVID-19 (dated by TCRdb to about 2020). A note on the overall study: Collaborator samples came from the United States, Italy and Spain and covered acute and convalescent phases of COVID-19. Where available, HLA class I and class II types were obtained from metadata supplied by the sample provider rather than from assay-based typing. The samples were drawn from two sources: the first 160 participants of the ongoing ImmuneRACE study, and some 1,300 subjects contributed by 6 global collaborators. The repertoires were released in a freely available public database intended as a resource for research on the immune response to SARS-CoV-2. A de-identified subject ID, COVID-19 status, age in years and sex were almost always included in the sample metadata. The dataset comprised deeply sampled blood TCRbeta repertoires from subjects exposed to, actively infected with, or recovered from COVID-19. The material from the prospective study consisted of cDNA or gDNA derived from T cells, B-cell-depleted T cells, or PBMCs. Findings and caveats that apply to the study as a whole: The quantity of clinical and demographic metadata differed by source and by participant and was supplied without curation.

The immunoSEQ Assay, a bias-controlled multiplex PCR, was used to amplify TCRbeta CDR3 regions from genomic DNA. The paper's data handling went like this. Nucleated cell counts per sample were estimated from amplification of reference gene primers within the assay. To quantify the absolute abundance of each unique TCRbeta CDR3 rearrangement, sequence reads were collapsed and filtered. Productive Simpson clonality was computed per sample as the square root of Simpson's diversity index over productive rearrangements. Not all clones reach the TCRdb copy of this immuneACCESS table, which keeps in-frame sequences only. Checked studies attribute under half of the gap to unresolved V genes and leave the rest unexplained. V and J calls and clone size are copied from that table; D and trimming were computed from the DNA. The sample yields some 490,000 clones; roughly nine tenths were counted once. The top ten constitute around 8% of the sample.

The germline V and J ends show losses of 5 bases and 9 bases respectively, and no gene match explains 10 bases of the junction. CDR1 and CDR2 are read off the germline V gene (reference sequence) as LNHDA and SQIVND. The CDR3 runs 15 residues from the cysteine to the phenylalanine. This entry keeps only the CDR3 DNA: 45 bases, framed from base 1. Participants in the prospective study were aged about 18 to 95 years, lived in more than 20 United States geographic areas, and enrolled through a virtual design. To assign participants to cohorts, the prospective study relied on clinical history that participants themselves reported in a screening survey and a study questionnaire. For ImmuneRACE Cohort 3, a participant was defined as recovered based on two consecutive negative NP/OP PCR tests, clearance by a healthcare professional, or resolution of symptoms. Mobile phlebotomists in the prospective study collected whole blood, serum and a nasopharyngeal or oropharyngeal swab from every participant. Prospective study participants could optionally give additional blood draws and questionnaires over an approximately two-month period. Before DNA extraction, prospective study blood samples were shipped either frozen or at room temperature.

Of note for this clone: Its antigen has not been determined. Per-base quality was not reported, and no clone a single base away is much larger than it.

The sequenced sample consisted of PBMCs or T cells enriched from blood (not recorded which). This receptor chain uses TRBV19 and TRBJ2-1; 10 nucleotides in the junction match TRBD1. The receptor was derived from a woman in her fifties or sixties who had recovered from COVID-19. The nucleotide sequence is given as TGTGCCAGTAGTGTCCGGGACAGGGGTAAGGCTGAGCAGTTCTTC. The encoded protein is CASSVRDRGKAEQFF.